This T cell receptor beta chain came from a study of cytomegalovirus exposure and HLA in healthy donors. Germline V gene data show CDR1 as LGHNA and CDR2 as YNFKEQ. Trimming took 0 bases from V and 5 from J, leaving 7 bases between them. The CDR3 has 14 residues. The PCR made use of 60 Vbeta and 13 Jbeta primers. The repertoire was sequenced with immunoSEQ multiplex PCR; TCRdb's copy has only in-frame clones and lacks some. Its table lists under 200,000 clones. Specimen: PBMCs. This receptor was taken from a young woman in good health and CMV-seropositive. The genes are TRBV4-2 and TRBJ2-2; a weak D match, TRBD2 (5 bases). This CDR3 is CASSQDGGTGELFF. For the CDR3, the DNA is TGTGCCAGCAGCCAAGATGGCGGGACCGGGGAGCTGTTTTTT.